These 11 T cell receptor beta chains originate from one sample sequenced in a study of Graves' ophthalmopathy and Graves' hyperthyroidism (dated by TCRdb to 2016 to 2019). The reads were generated on an Illumina HiSeq 2000. For repertoire sequencing, TCR beta CDR3 regions were amplified from RNA transcripts. A first-round RT-PCR used HTBI primers with the Qiagen OneStep RT-PCR kit, followed by a second-round multiplex PCR, size selection and purification. The public reads were reanalyzed by TCRdb: fastp trimming at Q25, MiXCR alignment, in-frame beta chains only. When rows share a CDR3 protein, they turn into one entry using the most common DNA and genes. The sample table lists some 240,000 distinct CDR3 sequences, around 50% of them with a count of one. The leading ten clones occupy roughly 45% of the sample. Specimen: peripheral blood. The source of these receptors is an adult man with Graves' ophthalmopathy.

In this sample, this clonotype turned up a few times. Here the CDR3 DNA reads TGTGCCAGCAGCTTATTTCCGGACTCTGGAAACACCATATATTTT. Translating gives CASSLFPDSGNTIYF. The chain uses TRBV7-8 and TRBJ1-3; D is undetermined. The CDR3 is 15 amino acids. Germline V CDR1 and CDR2: SGHVS, FQNEAQ. The V end lost 2 bases, the J end lost 0 bases, and 8 bases lay between the germline ends.

The rearrangement joins TRBV20-1 to TRBJ1-4; D gene uncertain. The CDR3 runs 12 residues. Trimming removed 3 bases at V and 7 bases at J, with 9 bases between. The germline gives CDR1 DFQATT, CDR2 SNEGSKA (reference sequence). CDR3 residues: CSARSTGEKLFF. In DNA, the CDR3 is TGCAGTGCTAGGTCGACCGGTGAAAAACTGTTTTTT.

Many counts were recorded for this clonotype. Here the CDR3 DNA reads TGCAGCGCCGGGACAGGCTCCTACGAGCAGTACTTC. It codes for CSAGTGSYEQYF. This chain links TRBV29-1 with TRBJ2-7, with TRBD1 matching over 8 bases. V lost 7 bases and J lost 0; bases outside the gene matches: 2. The germline V gene has CDR1 SQVTM and CDR2 ANQGSEA. The CDR3 covers 12 residues.

The V and J genes are TRBV25-1 and TRBJ2-7; possible D gene TRBD1, 5 bases. CDR1 and CDR2 (germline): MGHDK, SYGVNS. The V and J ends lost 5 bases and 6 bases respectively, with 20 bases between them. The CDR3 has 15 residues. As DNA, the CDR3 is TGTGCCAGCAGTAAAAAGGACACGATCCCCCTCGAGCAGTACTTC. This encodes CASSKKDTIPLEQYF.

This chain links TRBV10-2 with TRBJ2-7, with TRBD1 matching 7 bases. V lost 7 bases, J lost 7 bases, and 13 bases stayed unmatched. CDR3 size: 14 residues. Germline V gene sequence: CDR1 WSHSY, CDR2 SAAADI. The DNA for the CDR3 is TGCGCCAGCACGCGAGGGGGCGATAGCTATGAGCAGTACTTC. It specifies CASTRGGDSYEQYF.

This clonotype was recorded many times. The V and J genes are TRBV15 and TRBJ2-2; maybe TRBD2 (6 bases). Germline CDR1 and CDR2: LNHNV and YYDKDF (reference sequence). Trimming pared 0 bases from V and 6 bases from J, leaving 14 bases between. This CDR3 has 16 residues. The CDR3 loop reads CATSRDSGDSPGELFF. In nucleotides, the CDR3 is TGTGCCACCAGCAGAGATAGTGGGGACTCCCCCGGGGAGCTGTTTTTT.

The chain recombines TRBV7-3 with TRBJ2-7; D possibly corresponds to TRBD2 (6 bases). The germline V gene encodes CDR1 SGHTA and CDR2 FQGTGA. Trimming stripped 1 base from V and 4 bases from J, with 14 bases between. The CDR3 totals 15 residues. CDR3 sequence reads: CASSLRAGDEYEQYF. CDR3 in DNA: TGTGCCAGCAGCTTAAGAGCGGGCGACGAGTACGAGCAGTACTTC.

The chain uses TRBV12-3 or TRBV12-4 and TRBJ2-5; 9 bases are shared with TRBD1. V lost 5 bases and J lost 5; bases outside the gene matches: 12. The length of the CDR3 is 16 residues. The CDR3 reads CASSTSSGQGMETQYF. The CDR3 coding sequence is TGTGCCAGCAGTACCTCCAGTGGACAGGGGATGGAGACCCAGTACTTC.

Worth noting for this clonotype: The final CDR3 position lacks the conserved phenylalanine or tryptophan, pointing to a likely read error. It is unclear where the CDR3 begins or ends on the DNA, so no DNA is shown, and the CDR3 is as TCRdb lists it. This sequence joins TRBV5-4 and TRBJ2-7; the table's TRBD1 call for D was not verified on the DNA. Germline CDR1 is SGHNT and CDR2 is YYREEE (reference sequence). The CDR3 comprises 10 residues, both ends counted. CDR3: CASSLGTRGL.

This clonotype was seen a handful of times. This chain links TRBV7-9 with TRBJ1-3; D is undetermined. This CDR3 has 16 amino acids. Deletions cut 1 base from V and 4 bases from J, with 14 bases between. Germline CDR1 reads SEHNR; CDR2 reads FQNEAQ (reference sequence). CDR3 sequence (DNA): TGTGCCAGCAGCTTAGATATGCATTCGGCCGGAAACACCATATATTTT. It specifies CASSLDMHSAGNTIYF.

The chain links TRBV29-1 to TRBJ2-5, with D perhaps matching TRBD2 (7 bases). CDR3 length: 12 residues. Trimming left V 4 bases short and J 4 bases short, with 10 bases between. Per the germline V gene, CDR1 is SQVTM and CDR2 is ANQGSEA. This CDR3 is CSVVGGGETQYF. In nucleotides, the CDR3 is TGCAGCGTTGTGGGAGGGGGAGAGACCCAGTACTTC.